The rows below give T cell receptor beta chains drawn from one sample of a study of blood T cells in healthy people across ages. One entry per CDR3 protein results from TCRdb running MiXCR on the 5' RACE reads. In the table there are some 670,000 distinct CDR3 sequences, 40% to 65% of which are singletons. The sample taken for sequencing was blood. These receptors were taken from an elderly woman in good health. Both conserved end residues are part of each CDR3. A D gene is named only where the DNA matches it firmly. The size of a clone is reported for some rows only, either as once, few or many, or as a class for expanded clones.

d_gene,v_gene,abundance,len,j_gene,CDR3nt,CDR3aa
TRBD1,TRBV2,many,17,TRBJ2-6,TGTGCCAGCACCCGGGACAGGGGACTTTTTGGGGCCAACGTCCTGACTTTC,CASTRDRGLFGANVLTF
NA,TRBV29-1,NA,12,TRBJ2-7,TGCAGCGTAGGCCCGGGGGTCTACGAGCAGTACTTC,CSVGPGVYEQYF
NA,TRBV5-1,many,14,TRBJ2-3,TGCGCCAGCACCCTGGGGGGCAGCACAGATACGCAGTATTTT,CASTLGGSTDTQYF
NA,TRBV5-1,NA,16,TRBJ1-3,TGCGCCAGCAGCTATTACTCAGTCTACTCTGGAAACACCATATATTTT,CASSYYSVYSGNTIYF
NA,TRBV7-9,NA,14,TRBJ1-2,TGTGCCAGCAGCCCCGAAATGCAAAGGGGTGGCTACACCTTC,CASSPEMQRGGYTF
TRBD2,TRBV4-1,NA,18,TRBJ2-7,TGCGCCAGCAGCCCCAGGCCCTTTAGCGGGTTCACCTACAATGAGCAGTACTTC,CASSPRPFSGFTYNEQYF
TRBD2,TRBV7-9,few,14,TRBJ2-7,TGTGCCAGCACTGAGACTAGCGGGAGCTACGAGCAGTACTTC,CASTETSGSYEQYF
TRBD2,TRBV29-1,NA,17,TRBJ2-1,TGCAGCGTTGCGCTAGCGGGGGCGGGGGTTTCCTACAATGAGCAGTTCTTC,CSVALAGAGVSYNEQFF
NA,TRBV5-1,NA,15,TRBJ1-4,TGCGCCAGCAGCCCCCAGGGACGTAATAATGAAAAACTGTTTTTT,CASSPQGRNNEKLFF
NA,TRBV7-9,many,14,TRBJ2-1,TGTGCCAGCAGCCCCTCACTAGTTTACAATGAGCAGTTCTTC,CASSPSLVYNEQFF
NA,TRBV4-1,few,13,TRBJ2-7,TGCGCCAGCAGCCACGGGACCAACTACGAGCAGTACTTC,CASSHGTNYEQYF
NA,TRBV27,NA,13,TRBJ2-7,TGTGCCAGCAGTTTACCAGGGAGACACGAGCAGTACTTC,CASSLPGRHEQYF
NA,TRBV20-1,many,11,TRBJ2-7,TGCAGTGCCCAGTACGGCTACGAGCAGTACTTC,CSAQYGYEQYF
NA,TRBV10-3,few,14,TRBJ2-1,TGTGCCATCAGTGAGTCCCCAGGGTACAATGAGCAGTTCTTC,CAISESPGYNEQFF
TRBD1,TRBV12-3/TRBV12-4,NA,15,TRBJ1-1,TGTGCCAGCAGTTCGGCCGGGACAGTGAACACTGAAGCTTTCTTT,CASSSAGTVNTEAFF
TRBD1,TRBV10-3,NA,13,TRBJ1-2,TGTGCCATCCCGGACCCAGGGGGCTATGGCTACACCTTC,CAIPDPGGYGYTF
TRBD2,TRBV5-1,many,16,TRBJ2-3,TGCGCCAGCAGCTCCACTAGCGGGGGGCTATGGGATACGCAGTATTTT,CASSSTSGGLWDTQYF
NA,TRBV5-1,NA,14,TRBJ2-3,TGCGCCAGCAGCCCCCAGCGGACTACAGATACGCAGTATTTT,CASSPQRTTDTQYF
TRBD1,TRBV6-6,NA,14,TRBJ2-7,TGTGCCAACAGAGGACAGGGGGCGATCTCCGAGCAGTACTTC,CANRGQGAISEQYF
TRBD2,TRBV7-2,many,16,TRBJ2-3,TGTGCCAGCAGCCCGGAAAACCGGGCTAGCGGGGGAGCGCAGTATTTT,CASSPENRASGGAQYF
NA,TRBV7-2,many,13,TRBJ2-1,TGTGCCAGCAGCTTGGACTTCTACAATGAGCAGTTCTTC,CASSLDFYNEQFF
TRBD1,TRBV20-1,NA,16,TRBJ1-5,TGCAGTGCCACCCGACAGGGGGCCTACGAGCAGCAGCCCCAGCATTTT,CSATRQGAYEQQPQHF
TRBD2,TRBV20-1,NA,15,TRBJ2-2,TGCAGTGCGGAGCGGGGGGGCCGGGGCACCGGGGAGCTGTTTTTT,CSAERGGRGTGELFF
NA,TRBV2,few,15,TRBJ2-7,TGTGCCAGCAGTGATATAACAGGGCCAAGGAACGAGCAGTACTTC,CASSDITGPRNEQYF
TRBD1,TRBV5-1,few,16,TRBJ1-4,TGCGCCAGCAGCTCCGCCTCGACAGGGGGTAATGAAAAACTGTTTTTT,CASSSASTGGNEKLFF
NA,TRBV12-3/TRBV12-4,once,15,TRBJ1-6,TGTGCCAGCAGTTTACTCAGGGGCAATAATTCACCCCTCCACTTT,CASSLLRGNNSPLHF
TRBD2,TRBV13,NA,17,TRBJ2-7,TGTGCCAGCAGCCCACCAATGACTAGCGCTTCAACTGGCGAGCAGTACTTC,CASSPPMTSASTGEQYF
TRBD2,TRBV6-1,NA,11,TRBJ2-1,TGTGCCAGCAGTGAGGGGACTAGGGGGTTCTTC,CASSEGTRGFF
NA,TRBV7-9,once,14,TRBJ2-5,TGTGCCAGCAGCTACCGGGGGTTCCAAGAGACCCAGTACTTC,CASSYRGFQETQYF
TRBD1,TRBV20-1,few,14,TRBJ2-7,TGCAGTGCTGAGGACAGGGAAGGTTCCTACGAGCAGTACTTC,CSAEDREGSYEQYF
NA,TRBV7-9,NA,14,TRBJ2-3,TGTGCCAGCAGCTTTCGAGAGGTCACAGATACGCAGTATTTT,CASSFREVTDTQYF